This T cell receptor (beta chain) was sequenced for a study of blood T cell repertoires in COVID-19 (TCRdb year 2020). As for the study more broadly: Samples covering the acute and convalescent phases of COVID-19 were provided by collaborators in the United States, Italy and Spain. The dataset comprised deeply sampled blood TCRbeta repertoires from subjects exposed to, actively infected with, or recovered from COVID-19. Samples were obtained from the ongoing ImmuneRACE study (first 160 participants) and from about 1,300 subjects provided by 6 global collaborators. The material from the prospective study consisted of cDNA or gDNA derived from T cells, B-cell-depleted T cells, or PBMCs. A de-identified subject ID, COVID-19 status, age in years and sex were almost always included in the sample metadata. The repertoires were released in a freely available public database meant as a resource for research on the immune response to SARS-CoV-2. HLA class I and class II types, where available, came from metadata supplied by the sample provider rather than from assay-based typing.

A second Seattle source provided samples from volunteer blood donors who had recovered from COVID-19. Each collaborating institution followed its own protocols to collect whole blood in K2EDTA tubes. Collaborator samples were shipped for TCRbeta analysis as frozen whole blood, isolated PBMCs, or DNA extracted from either sample type. General conclusions and limits of the study: How much clinical and demographic metadata was included differed by source and by participant, and the metadata was provided uncurated.

The immunoSEQ Assay, a bias-controlled multiplex PCR, was used to amplify TCRbeta CDR3 regions from genomic DNA. The authors' analysis ran thus. The number of nucleated cells in each sample was estimated by amplification of reference gene primers within the assay. To quantify the absolute abundance of each unique TCRbeta CDR3 rearrangement, sequence reads were collapsed and filtered. For each sample, productive Simpson clonality was calculated by taking the square root of Simpson's diversity index across productive rearrangements. The immuneACCESS repertoire file appears here via TCRdb, limited to in-frame rearrangements. These files lack a portion of the clones; in checked studies, under half of the deficit traces to unresolved V genes, and the cause of the others is not known. V, J and clone size reflect that table, while D and trimming were determined from the DNA. The sample table shows some 150,000 clones, and roughly 90% are seen once. The biggest ten clones account for 3% to 4% of the sample.

CDR1 MNHEY and CDR2 SVGEGT were looked up in the germline V gene. From the cysteine through the phenylalanine, the CDR3 covers 15 amino acids. Only the CDR3 portion is preserved as DNA: 45 bases, with reading frame beginning at the first base. The V end loses 2 bases and the J end loses 3 bases, and a stretch of 14 bases separates them. About this clone itself: Its antigen specificity is not known. No base quality values were provided; no much bigger clone lies one nucleotide off.

This sequence originates from a woman between 55 and 75 years old who had recovered from COVID-19. Input material: peripheral blood. Recombination connected TRBV6-2 or TRBV6-3 to TRBJ2-7; D gene: possibly TRBD2, on 5 matching bases. The DNA is as follows: TGTGCCAGCAGTTACGGGTCGGGGTACGGCTACGAGCAGTACTTC. Its protein product is CASSYGSGYGYEQYF.